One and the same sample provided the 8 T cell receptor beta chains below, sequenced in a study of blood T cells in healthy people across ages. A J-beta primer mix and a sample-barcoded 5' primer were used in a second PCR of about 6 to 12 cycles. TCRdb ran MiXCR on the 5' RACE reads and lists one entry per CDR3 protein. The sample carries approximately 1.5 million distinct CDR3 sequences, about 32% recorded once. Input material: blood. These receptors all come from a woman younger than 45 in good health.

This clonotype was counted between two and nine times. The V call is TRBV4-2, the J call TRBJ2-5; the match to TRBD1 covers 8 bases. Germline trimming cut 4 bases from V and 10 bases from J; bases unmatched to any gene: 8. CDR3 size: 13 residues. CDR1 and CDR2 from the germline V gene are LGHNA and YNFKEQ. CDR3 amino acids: CASSLNDRGGQYF. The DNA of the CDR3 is TGTGCCAGCAGCCTAAATGACAGGGGAGGCCAGTACTTC.

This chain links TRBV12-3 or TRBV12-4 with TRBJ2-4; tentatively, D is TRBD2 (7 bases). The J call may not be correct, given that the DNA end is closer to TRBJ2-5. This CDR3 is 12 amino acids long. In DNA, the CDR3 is TGTGCCACCCTAGGGGGGGCAGAGACCCAGTACTTC. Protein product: CATLGGAETQYF.

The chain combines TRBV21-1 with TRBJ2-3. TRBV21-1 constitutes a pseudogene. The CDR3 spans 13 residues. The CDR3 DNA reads TGTGCCGACTTGGGAACTAGCACAGATACGCAGTATTTT. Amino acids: CADLGTSTDTQYF.

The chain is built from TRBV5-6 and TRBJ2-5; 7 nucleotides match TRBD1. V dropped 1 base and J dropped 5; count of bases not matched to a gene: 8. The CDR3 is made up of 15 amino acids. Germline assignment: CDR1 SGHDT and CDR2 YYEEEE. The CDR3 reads CASSLYGQGGETQYF. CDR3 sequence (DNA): TGTGCCAGCAGCTTGTACGGACAAGGGGGCGAGACCCAGTACTTC.

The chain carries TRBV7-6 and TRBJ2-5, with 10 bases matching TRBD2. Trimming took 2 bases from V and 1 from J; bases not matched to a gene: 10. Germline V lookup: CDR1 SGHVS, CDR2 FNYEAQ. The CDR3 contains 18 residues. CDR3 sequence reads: CASSLKFVGLAVQETQYF. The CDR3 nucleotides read TGTGCCAGCAGCTTAAAGTTTGTCGGACTAGCGGTCCAAGAGACCCAGTACTTC.

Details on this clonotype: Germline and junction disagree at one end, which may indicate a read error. For the CDR3, the DNA is TGTGTCAGCAGCTTATGGGGGGGCCCCACAGATACGCAGTATTTT. Translating gives CVSSLWGGPTDTQYF. The V and J genes are TRBV7-3 and TRBJ2-3, with a possible D match to TRBD2 (7 bases). Germline-derived CDR1 and CDR2 are SGHTA and FQGTGA. The CDR3 has 15 residues.

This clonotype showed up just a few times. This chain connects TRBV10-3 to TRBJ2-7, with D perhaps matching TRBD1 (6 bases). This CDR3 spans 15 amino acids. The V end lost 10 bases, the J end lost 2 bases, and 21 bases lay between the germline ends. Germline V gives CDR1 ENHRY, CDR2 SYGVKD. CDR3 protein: CATDPGAHQAYEQYF. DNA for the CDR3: TGTGCCACCGACCCAGGGGCTCACCAAGCCTACGAGCAGTACTTC.

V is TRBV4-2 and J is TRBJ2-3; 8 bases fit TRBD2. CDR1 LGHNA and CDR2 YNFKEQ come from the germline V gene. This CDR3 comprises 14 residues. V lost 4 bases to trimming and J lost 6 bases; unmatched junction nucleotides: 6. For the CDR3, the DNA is TGTGCCAGCAGCCGCGGGTCTAGCGGGGATACGCAGTATTTT. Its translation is CASSRGSSGDTQYF.